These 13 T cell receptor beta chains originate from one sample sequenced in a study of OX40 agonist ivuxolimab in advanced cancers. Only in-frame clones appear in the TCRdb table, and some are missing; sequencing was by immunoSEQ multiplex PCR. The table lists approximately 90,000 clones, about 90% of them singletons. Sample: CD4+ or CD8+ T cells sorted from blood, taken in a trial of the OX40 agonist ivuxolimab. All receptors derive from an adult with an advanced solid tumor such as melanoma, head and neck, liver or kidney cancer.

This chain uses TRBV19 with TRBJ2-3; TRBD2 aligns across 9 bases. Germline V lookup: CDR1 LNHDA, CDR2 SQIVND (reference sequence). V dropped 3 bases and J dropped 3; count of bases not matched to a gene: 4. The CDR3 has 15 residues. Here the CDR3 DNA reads TGTGCCAGTAGTATGTATAGCGGGAGTACAGATACGCAGTATTTT. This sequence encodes CASSMYSGSTDTQYF. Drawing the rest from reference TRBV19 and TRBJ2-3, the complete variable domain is DGGITQSPKYLFRKEGQNVTLSCEQNLNHDAMYWYRQDPGQGLRLIYYSQIVNDFQKGDIAEGYSVSREKKESFPLTVTSAQKNPTAFYLCASSMYSGSTDTQYFGPGTRLTVL.

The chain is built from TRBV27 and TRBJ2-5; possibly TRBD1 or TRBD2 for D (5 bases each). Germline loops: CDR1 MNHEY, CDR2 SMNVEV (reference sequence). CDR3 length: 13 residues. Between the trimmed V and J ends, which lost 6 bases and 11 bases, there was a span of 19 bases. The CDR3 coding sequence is TGTGCCAGCAGCTCGGGACCCCTGGGAGAGCAGTACTTC. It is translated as CASSSGPLGEQYF.

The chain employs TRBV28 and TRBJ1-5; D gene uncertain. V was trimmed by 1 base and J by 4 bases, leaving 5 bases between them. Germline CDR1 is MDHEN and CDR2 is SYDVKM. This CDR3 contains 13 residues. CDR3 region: CASSLFKNQPQHF. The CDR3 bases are TGTGCCAGCAGTTTATTCAAAAATCAGCCCCAGCATTTT.

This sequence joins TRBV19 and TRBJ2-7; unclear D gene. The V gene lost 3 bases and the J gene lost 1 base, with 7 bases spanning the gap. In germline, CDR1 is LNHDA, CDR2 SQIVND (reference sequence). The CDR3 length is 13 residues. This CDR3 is CASSISDSYEQYF. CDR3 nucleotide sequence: TGTGCCAGTAGTATTTCGGATTCCTACGAGCAGTACTTC.

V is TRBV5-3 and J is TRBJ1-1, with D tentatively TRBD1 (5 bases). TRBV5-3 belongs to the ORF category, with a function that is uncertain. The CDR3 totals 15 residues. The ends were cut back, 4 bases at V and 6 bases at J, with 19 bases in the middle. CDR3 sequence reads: CARSIGRVDSSEAFF. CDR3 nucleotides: TGTGCCAGAAGCATCGGCAGGGTCGATTCATCTGAAGCTTTCTTT.

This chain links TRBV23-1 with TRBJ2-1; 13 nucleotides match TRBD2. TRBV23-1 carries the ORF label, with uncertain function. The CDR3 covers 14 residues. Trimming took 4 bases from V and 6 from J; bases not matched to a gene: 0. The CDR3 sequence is CASSRTSGSNEQFF. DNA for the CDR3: TGCGCCAGCAGTCGGACTAGCGGGAGCAATGAGCAGTTCTTC.

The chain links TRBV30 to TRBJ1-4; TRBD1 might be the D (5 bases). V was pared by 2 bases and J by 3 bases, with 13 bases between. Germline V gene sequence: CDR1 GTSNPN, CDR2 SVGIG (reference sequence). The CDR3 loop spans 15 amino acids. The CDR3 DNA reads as TGTGCCTGGAGTAACACTTGGGGGGCTAATGAAAAACTGTTTTTT. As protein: CAWSNTWGANEKLFF.

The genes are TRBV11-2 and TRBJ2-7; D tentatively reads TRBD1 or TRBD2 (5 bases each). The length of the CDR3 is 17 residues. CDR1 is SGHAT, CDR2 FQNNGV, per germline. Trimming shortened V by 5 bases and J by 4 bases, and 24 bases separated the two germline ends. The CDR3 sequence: CASSPRGSAGSLYEQYF. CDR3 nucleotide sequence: TGTGCCAGCAGCCCGAGAGGCTCGGCAGGGAGTTTATACGAGCAGTACTTC.

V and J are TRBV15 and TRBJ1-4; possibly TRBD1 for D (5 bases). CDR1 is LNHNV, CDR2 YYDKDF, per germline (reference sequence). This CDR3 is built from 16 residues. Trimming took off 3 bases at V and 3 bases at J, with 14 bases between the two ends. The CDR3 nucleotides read TGTGCCACCAGCAGTGTCCCCAGGGAGGCTAATGAAAAACTGTTTTTT. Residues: CATSSVPREANEKLFF. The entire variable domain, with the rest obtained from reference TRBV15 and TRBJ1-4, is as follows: DAMVIQNPRYQVTQFGKPVTLSCSQTLNHNVMYWYQQKSSQAPKLLFHYYDKDFNNEADTPDNFQSRRPNTSFCFLDIRSPGLGDTAMYLCATSSVPREANEKLFFGSGTQLSVL.

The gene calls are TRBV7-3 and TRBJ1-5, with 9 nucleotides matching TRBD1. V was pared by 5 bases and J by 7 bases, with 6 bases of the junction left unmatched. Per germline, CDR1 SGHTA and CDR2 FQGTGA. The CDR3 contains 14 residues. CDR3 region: CASSARQGVQPQHF. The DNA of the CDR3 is TGTGCCAGCAGCGCCAGACAGGGGGTCCAGCCCCAGCATTTT.

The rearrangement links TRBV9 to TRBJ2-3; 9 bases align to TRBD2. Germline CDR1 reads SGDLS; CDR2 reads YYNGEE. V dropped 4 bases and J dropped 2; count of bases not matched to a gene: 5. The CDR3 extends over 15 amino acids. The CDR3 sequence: CASSPRLAATDTQYF. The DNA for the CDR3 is TGTGCCAGCAGCCCTCGACTAGCGGCCACAGATACGCAGTATTTT.

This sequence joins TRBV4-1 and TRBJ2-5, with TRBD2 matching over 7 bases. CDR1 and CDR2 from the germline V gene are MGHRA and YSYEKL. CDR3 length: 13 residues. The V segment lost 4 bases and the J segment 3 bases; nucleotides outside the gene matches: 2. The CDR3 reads CASSLLAEETQYF. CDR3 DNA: TGCGCCAGCAGCCTTCTAGCGGAAGAGACCCAGTACTTC.

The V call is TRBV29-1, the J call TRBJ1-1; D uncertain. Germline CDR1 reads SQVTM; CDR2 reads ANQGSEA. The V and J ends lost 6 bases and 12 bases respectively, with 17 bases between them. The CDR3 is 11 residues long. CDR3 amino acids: CSVEVRVTTFF. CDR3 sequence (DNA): TGCAGCGTCGAGGTTAGGGTAACGACTTTCTTT.